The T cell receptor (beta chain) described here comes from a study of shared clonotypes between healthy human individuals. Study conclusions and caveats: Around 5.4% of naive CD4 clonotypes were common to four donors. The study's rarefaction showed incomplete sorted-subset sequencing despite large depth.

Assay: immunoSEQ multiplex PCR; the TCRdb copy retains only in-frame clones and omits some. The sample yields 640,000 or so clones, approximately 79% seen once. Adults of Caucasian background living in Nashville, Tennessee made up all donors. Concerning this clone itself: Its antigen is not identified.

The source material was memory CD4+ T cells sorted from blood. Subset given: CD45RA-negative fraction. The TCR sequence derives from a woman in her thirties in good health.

The CDR3 region is CASRSTGRGSYNEQFF. CDR3 nucleotide sequence: TGTGCCAGCAGGTCAACGGGCCGGGGCTCCTACAATGAGCAGTTCTTC. The chain is built from TRBV7-2 and TRBJ2-1; maybe TRBD2 (5 bases). Germline V lookup: CDR1 SGHTA, CDR2 FQGNSA. The CDR3 has 16 residues. Trimming cost V 6 bases and J 0 bases, with 15 bases left between them.